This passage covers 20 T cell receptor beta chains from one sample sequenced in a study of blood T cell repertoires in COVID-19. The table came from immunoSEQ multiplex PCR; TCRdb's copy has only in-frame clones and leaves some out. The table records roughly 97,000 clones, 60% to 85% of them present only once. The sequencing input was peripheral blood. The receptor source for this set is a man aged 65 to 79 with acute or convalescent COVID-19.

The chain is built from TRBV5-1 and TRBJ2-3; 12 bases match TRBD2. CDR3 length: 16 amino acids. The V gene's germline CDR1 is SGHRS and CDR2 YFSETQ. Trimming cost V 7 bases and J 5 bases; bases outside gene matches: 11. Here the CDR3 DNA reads TGCGCCAGCGGAACCGGACTAGCGGGGCGGGGAGATACGCAGTATTTT. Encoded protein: CASGTGLAGRGDTQYF.

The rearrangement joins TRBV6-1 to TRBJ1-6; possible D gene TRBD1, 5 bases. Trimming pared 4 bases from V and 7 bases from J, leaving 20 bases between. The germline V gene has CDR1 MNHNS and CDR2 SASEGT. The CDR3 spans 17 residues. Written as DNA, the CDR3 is TGTGCCAGCAGTGTGGGGGACTTGAACCCGGGAAATTCACCCCTCCACTTT. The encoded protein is CASSVGDLNPGNSPLHF.

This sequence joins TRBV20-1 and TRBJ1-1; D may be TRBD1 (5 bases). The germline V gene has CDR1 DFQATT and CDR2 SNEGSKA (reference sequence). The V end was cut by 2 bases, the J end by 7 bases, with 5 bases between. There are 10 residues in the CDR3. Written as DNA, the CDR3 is TGCAGTGCTAGAAGGGGTGAAGCTTTCTTT. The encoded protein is CSARRGEAFF.

The CDR3 nucleotides read TGTGCCAGTAGCCGCCGAGGGGCGGGAGGGCATGGGGAGCAGTTCTTC. Translating it yields CASSRRGAGGHGEQFF. The V gene is TRBV19, the J gene TRBJ2-1, with 9 bases matching TRBD2. The length of the CDR3 is 16 residues. The V and J ends lost 6 bases and 10 bases, in that order; junction bases with no gene match: 16. Germline CDR1 is LNHDA and CDR2 is SQIVND (reference sequence).

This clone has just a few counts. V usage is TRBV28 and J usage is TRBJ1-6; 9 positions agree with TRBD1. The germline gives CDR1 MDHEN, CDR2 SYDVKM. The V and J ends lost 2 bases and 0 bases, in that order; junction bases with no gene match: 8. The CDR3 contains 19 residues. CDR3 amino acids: CASSLIAGTGSSYNSPLHF. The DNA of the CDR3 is TGTGCCAGCAGTTTAATTGCCGGGACAGGGAGCTCCTATAATTCACCCCTCCACTTT. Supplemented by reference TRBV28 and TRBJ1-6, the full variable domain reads DVKVTQSSRYLVKRTGEKVFLECVQDMDHENMFWYRQDPGLGLRLIYFSYDVKMKEKGDIPEGYSVSREKKERFSLILESASTNQTSMYLCASSLIAGTGSSYNSPLHFGNGTRLTVT.

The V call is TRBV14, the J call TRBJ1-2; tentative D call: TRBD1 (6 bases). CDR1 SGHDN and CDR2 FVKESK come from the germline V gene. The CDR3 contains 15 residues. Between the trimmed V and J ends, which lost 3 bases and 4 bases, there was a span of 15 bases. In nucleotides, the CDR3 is TGTGCCAGCAGCCATTTAACAGGGACCCTCTATGGCTACACCTTC. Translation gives CASSHLTGTLYGYTF.

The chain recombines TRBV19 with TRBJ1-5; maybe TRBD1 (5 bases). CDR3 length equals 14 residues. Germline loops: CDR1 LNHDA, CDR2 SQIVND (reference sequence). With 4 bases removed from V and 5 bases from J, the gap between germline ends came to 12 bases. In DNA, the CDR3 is TGTGCCAGTAGTACGGACAATCCGCATCAGCCCCAGCATTTT. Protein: CASSTDNPHQPQHF.

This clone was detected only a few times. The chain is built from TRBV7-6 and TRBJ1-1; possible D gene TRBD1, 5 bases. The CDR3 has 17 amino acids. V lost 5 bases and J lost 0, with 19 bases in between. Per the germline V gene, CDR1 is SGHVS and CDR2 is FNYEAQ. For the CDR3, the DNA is TGTGCCAGCAGCCCCGACAGTGTTTATATATTGAACACTGAAGCTTTCTTT. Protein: CASSPDSVYILNTEAFF. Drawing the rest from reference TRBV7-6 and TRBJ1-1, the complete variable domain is GAGVSQSPRYKVTKRGQDVALRCDPISGHVSLYWYRQALGQGPEFLTYFNYEAQQDKSGLPNDRFSAERPEGSISTLTIQRTEQRDSAMYRCASSPDSVYILNTEAFFGQGTRLTVV.

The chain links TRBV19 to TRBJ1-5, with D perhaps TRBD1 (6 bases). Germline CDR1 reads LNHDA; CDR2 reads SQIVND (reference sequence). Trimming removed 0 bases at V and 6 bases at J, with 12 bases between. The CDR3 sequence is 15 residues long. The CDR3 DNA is TGTGCCAGTAGTATAGATGCACAGGGAGTTCAGCCCCAGCATTTT. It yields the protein CASSIDAQGVQPQHF.

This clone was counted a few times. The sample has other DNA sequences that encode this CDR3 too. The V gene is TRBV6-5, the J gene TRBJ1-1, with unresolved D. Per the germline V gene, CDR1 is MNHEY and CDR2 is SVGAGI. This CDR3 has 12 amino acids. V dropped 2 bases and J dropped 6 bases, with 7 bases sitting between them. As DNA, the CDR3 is TGTGCCAGCAGTTACGCAGGATCTGAAGCTTTCTTT. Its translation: CASSYAGSEAFF.

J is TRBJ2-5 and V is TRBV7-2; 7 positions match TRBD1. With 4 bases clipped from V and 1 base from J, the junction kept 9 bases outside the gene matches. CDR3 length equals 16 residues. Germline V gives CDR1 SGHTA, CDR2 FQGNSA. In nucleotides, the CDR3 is TGTGCCAGCAGCTCACCGACAGGGTGGGGCCAAGAGACCCAGTACTTC. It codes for CASSSPTGWGQETQYF. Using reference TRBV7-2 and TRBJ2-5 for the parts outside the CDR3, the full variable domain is GAGVSQSPSNKVTEKGKDVELRCDPISGHTALYWYRQSLGQGLEFLIYFQGNSAPDKSGLPSDRFSAERTGGSVSTLTIQRTQQEDSAVYLCASSSPTGWGQETQYFGPGTRLLVL.

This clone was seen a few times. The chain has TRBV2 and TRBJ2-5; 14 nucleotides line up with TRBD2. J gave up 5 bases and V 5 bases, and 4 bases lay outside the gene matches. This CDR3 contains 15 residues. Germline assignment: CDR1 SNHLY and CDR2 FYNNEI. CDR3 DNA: TGTGCCAGCAGTAGGACTAGCGGGGGGTCGGAGACCCAGTACTTC. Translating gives CASSRTSGGSETQYF.

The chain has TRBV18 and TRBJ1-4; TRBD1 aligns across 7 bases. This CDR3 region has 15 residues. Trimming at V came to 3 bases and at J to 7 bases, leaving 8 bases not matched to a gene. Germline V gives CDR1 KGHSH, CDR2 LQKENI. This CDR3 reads CASSPQGTEGEKLFF. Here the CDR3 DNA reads TGTGCCAGCTCACCCCAGGGGACAGAAGGTGAAAAACTGTTTTTT.

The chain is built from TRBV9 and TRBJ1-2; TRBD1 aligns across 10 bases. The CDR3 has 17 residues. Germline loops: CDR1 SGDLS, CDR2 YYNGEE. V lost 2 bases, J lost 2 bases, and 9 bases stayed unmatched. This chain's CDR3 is CASSVLPGQGTNYGYTF. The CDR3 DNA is TGTGCCAGCAGCGTTCTTCCGGGACAGGGGACCAACTATGGCTACACCTTC.

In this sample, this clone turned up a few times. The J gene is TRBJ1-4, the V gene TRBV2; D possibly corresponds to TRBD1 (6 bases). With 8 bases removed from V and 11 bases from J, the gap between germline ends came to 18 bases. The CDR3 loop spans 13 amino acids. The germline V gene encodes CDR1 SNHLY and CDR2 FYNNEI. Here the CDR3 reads CASGGQGEGKLFF. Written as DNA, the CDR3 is TGTGCCAGCGGGGGCCAGGGAGAGGGGAAACTGTTTTTT.

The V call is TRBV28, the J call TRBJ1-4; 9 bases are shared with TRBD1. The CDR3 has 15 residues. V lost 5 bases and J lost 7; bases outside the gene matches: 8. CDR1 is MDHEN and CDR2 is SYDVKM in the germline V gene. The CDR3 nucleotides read TGTGCCAGCAGTGGGACAGGGAGGGGGAGTGAAAAACTGTTTTTT. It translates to CASSGTGRGSEKLFF.

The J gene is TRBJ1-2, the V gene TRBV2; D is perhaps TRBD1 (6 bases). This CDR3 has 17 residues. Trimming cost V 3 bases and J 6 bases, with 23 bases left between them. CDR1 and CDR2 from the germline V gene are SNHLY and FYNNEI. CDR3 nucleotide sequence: TGTGCCAGCAGTGAGTCGGCAGGGGACACAGCCTACAATGGCTACACCTTC. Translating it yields CASSESAGDTAYNGYTF.

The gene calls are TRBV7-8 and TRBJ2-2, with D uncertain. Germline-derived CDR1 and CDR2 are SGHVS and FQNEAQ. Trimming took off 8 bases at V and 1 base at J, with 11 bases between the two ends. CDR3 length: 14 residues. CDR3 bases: TGTGCCAGCTACGACACCCAGAACACCGGGGAGCTGTTTTTT. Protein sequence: CASYDTQNTGELFF.

The CDR3 DNA reads as TGTGCCAGTAGTACTACTGACAGGGCGGGATATGGCTACACCTTC. This encodes CASSTTDRAGYGYTF. The chain employs TRBV19 and TRBJ1-2, with TRBD1 matching over 7 bases. V was pared by 4 bases and J by 5 bases, with 10 bases of the junction left unmatched. Germline CDR1 reads LNHDA; CDR2 reads SQIVND (reference sequence). CDR3 length: 15 amino acids.

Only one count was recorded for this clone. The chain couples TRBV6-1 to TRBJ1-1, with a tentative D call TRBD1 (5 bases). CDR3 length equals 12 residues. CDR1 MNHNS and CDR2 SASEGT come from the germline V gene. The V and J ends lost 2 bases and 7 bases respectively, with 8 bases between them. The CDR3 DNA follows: TGTGCCAGCAGTGAATGGAGGGGTGAAGCTTTCTTT. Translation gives CASSEWRGEAFF.